Reported below is one TCR beta chain. The antigen is unknown. Sequencing targeted expressed TCRB transcripts, as all isolated RNA had been reverse transcribed. A few million reads, on average, came from each naive, central memory and regulatory T cell sample. Produced via immunoSEQ multiplex PCR; TCRdb's table is partial and in-frame only. Of 600,000 or so clones in the sample, about an eighth are singletons; the top ten hold approximately 0.11%. There are 14 residues in the CDR3. The germline V and J ends were trimmed by 7 bases and 6 bases, with 15 bases remaining between them. Germline V gives CDR1 LNHDA, CDR2 SQIVND (reference sequence). The data are from a study of beta chain features in type 1 diabetes. Turning to the study itself: Age and gender were similar between patients and healthy donors, as were cell yields. Study-wide results and limits: A moderate, significant TCRB CDR3 shortening appeared in type 1 diabetes across four CD4+ subsets. Reads derived from cDNA could over-represent cells showing high TCR expression.

The sample comprised naive CD4+ T cells from blood. V is TRBV19 and J is TRBJ1-4; tentative D call: TRBD1 (5 bases). This sequence was found in a man younger than 40 with type 1 diabetes. CDR3 amino acids: CASTPTGLDEKLFF. Written as DNA, the CDR3 is TGTGCCAGTACTCCCACAGGACTGGATGAAAAACTGTTTTTT.